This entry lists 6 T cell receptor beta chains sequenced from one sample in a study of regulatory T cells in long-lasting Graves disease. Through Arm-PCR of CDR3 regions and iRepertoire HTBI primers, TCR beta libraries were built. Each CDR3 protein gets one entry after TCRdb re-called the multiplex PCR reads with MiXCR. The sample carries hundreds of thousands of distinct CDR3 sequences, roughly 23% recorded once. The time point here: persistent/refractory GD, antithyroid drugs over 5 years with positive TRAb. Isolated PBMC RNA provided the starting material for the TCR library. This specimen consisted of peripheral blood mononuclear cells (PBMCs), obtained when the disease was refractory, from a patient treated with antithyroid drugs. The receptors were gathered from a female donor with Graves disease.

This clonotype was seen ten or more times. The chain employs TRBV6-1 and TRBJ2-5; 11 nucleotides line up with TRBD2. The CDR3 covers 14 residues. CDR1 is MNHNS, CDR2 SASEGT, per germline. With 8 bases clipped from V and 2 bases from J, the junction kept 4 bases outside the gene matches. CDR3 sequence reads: CASHRLAGQETQYF. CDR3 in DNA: TGTGCCAGCCACAGACTAGCGGGACAAGAGACCCAGTACTTC.

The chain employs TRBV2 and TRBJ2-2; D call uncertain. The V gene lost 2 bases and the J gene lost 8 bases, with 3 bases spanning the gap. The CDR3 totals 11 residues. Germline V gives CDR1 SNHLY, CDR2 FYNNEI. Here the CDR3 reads CASSEFGELFF. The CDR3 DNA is TGTGCCAGCAGTGAATTTGGGGAGCTGTTTTTT.

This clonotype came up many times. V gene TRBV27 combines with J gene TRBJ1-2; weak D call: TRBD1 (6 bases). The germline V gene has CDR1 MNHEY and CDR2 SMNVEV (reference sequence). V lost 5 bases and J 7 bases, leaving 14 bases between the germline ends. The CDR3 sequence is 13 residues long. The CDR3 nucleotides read TGTGCCAGCAGTGAACAGGGTGGATTTGGCTACACCTTC. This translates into CASSEQGGFGYTF.

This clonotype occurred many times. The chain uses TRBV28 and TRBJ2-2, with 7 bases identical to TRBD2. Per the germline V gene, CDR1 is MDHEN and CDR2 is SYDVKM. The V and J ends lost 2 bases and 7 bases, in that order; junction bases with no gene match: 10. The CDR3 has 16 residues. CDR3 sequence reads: CASSLLDLAARGELFF. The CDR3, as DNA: TGTGCCAGCAGTTTACTGGATCTAGCGGCCCGCGGGGAGCTGTTTTTT.

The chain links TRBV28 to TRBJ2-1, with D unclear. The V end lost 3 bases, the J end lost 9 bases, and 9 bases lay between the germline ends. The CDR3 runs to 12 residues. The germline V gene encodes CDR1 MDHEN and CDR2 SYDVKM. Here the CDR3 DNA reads TGTGCCAGCAGTTTGGTAGCTTTTGAGCAGTTCTTC. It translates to CASSLVAFEQFF.

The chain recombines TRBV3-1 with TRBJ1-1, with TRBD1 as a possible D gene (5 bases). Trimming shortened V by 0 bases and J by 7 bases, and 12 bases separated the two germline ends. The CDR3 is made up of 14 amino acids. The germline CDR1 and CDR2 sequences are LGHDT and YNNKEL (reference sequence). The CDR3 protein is CASSQDPGGIEAFF. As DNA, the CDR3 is TGTGCCAGCAGCCAAGATCCGGGGGGAATTGAAGCTTTCTTT.